Shown below are 27 T cell receptor beta chains from a single sample sequenced in a study of T and B cells in COVID-19 patients. TRB rearrangements were amplified by multiplex PCR with BIOMED2 TRB-A/B primers. TCRdb re-called the multiplex PCR reads with MiXCR, one entry per CDR3 protein. The data show 18,000 or so distinct CDR3 sequences, 35% to 45% seen once. Each TRB amplification used roughly 250-550 ng of genomic DNA from blood. Material: blood. The receptors come from a human donor with active COVID-19.

This sequence joins TRBV13 and TRBJ2-7; D is perhaps TRBD1 (6 bases). The V gene's germline CDR1 is PRHDT and CDR2 FYEKMQ (reference sequence). There are 13 residues in the CDR3. The germline V and J ends were trimmed by 5 bases and 7 bases, with 15 bases remaining between them. The DNA of the CDR3 is TGTGCCAGCAGCCTCCAGGGGCCCCTGGAGCAGTACTTC. This translates into CASSLQGPLEQYF.

This clonotype appeared a few times. The chain has TRBV5-4 and TRBJ1-1; D is undetermined. This CDR3 has 13 amino acids. Germline CDR1 reads SGHNT; CDR2 reads YYREEE (reference sequence). V lost 3 bases and J lost 4, with 10 bases in between. CDR3 region: CASSSTRGTEAFF. The CDR3 coding sequence is TGTGCCAGCAGCTCGACCCGGGGCACTGAAGCTTTCTTT.

The chain employs TRBV18 and TRBJ1-3; D gene ambiguous. Trimming cost V 3 bases and J 0 bases, with 9 bases left between them. The length of the CDR3 is 15 residues. Germline V gives CDR1 KGHSH, CDR2 LQKENI. The chain's CDR3 is CASSPSGSSGNTIYF. CDR3 DNA sequence: TGTGCCAGCTCACCCTCGGGCAGCTCTGGAAACACCATATATTTT.

This sequence joins TRBV12-3 or TRBV12-4 and TRBJ2-2, with 7 bases lining up with TRBD1. With V trimmed by 2 bases and J by 2 bases, 5 bases remained unmatched. This CDR3 is 16 amino acids long. The CDR3, as DNA: TGTGCCAGCAGTTTATGGCAGGGGGTCAACACCGGGGAGCTGTTTTTT. Its translation is CASSLWQGVNTGELFF.

This clonotype was observed a few times. V and J are TRBV6-2 or TRBV6-3 and TRBJ2-6, with 7 nucleotides matching TRBD1. There are 15 residues in the CDR3. Germline V gene lookup returns CDR1 MNHEY and CDR2 SVGEGT. The V segment lost 2 bases and the J segment 4 bases; nucleotides outside the gene matches: 2. The CDR3 protein is CASSYEGAGANVLTF. DNA of the CDR3: TGTGCCAGCAGTTACGAGGGGGCCGGGGCCAACGTCCTGACTTTC.

The chain has TRBV10-3 and TRBJ1-2; D unresolved. CDR3 length: 11 amino acids. V lost 11 bases to trimming and J lost 6 bases, with 13 bases between them. CDR1 and CDR2 from the germline V gene are ENHRY and SYGVKD. The CDR3 sequence: CALLGYDGYTF. In DNA form, the CDR3 reads TGTGCCCTCTTAGGGTACGATGGCTACACCTTC.

This clonotype is judged medium-sized. V and J are TRBV19 and TRBJ1-1; D is ambiguous. Germline loops: CDR1 LNHDA, CDR2 SQIVND (reference sequence). The V end was cut by 5 bases, the J end by 2 bases, with 3 bases between. The CDR3 totals 11 residues. The CDR3 spells CASSANTEAFF. In DNA, the CDR3 is TGTGCCAGTAGTGCCAACACTGAAGCTTTCTTT. Looking up the rest from reference TRBV19 and TRBJ1-1 gives the full variable domain: DGGITQSPKYLFRKEGQNVTLSCEQNLNHDAMYWYRQDPGQGLRLIYYSQIVNDFQKGDIAEGYSVSREKKESFPLTVTSAQKNPTAFYLCASSANTEAFFGQGTRLTVV.

The rearrangement links TRBV18 to TRBJ2-7, with 7 bases aligning to TRBD1. The CDR3 has 14 residues. Germline V gene sequence: CDR1 KGHSH, CDR2 LQKENI. The ends lost 3 bases at V and 2 bases at J; junction bases unmatched: 4. CDR3 protein: CASSPAGTAYEQYF. The CDR3 bases are TGTGCCAGCTCACCCGCCGGGACAGCCTACGAGCAGTACTTC.

This clonotype appeared many times. The chain combines TRBV19 with TRBJ2-1, with 7 positions matching TRBD2. The CDR3 has 14 amino acids. Germline values: CDR1 LNHDA, CDR2 SQIVND (reference sequence). The trim removed 10 bases at V and 5 bases at J, leaving 11 bases unmatched. CDR3 nucleotides: TGTGCCACCACGGACGGGGGGAGTAACAATGAGCAGTTCTTC. Translated: CATTDGGSNNEQFF.

This clonotype was observed once. The chain links TRBV7-9 to TRBJ1-6; no definite D call. This CDR3 has 15 residues. Germline V CDR1 and CDR2: SEHNR, FQNEAQ (reference sequence). Between the trimmed V and J ends, which lost 1 base and 7 bases, there was a span of 11 bases. The CDR3 here is CASSLGSLENSPLHF. The CDR3 DNA follows: TGTGCCAGCAGCTTAGGGTCTCTCGAAAATTCACCCCTCCACTTT.

This clonotype is judged medium-sized. The V gene is TRBV29-1, the J gene TRBJ1-1; D gene uncertain. Germline CDR1 reads SQVTM; CDR2 reads ANQGSEA. The CDR3 covers 13 residues. V shed 5 bases and J shed 1 base, with 11 bases lying between them. CDR3 residues: CSVRREGNTEAFF. CDR3 sequence (DNA): TGCAGCGTTCGTAGGGAGGGGAACACTGAAGCTTTCTTT.

This clonotype qualifies as medium-sized. The rearrangement links TRBV27 to TRBJ1-6; weak D call: TRBD1 (5 bases). V was shortened by 3 bases and J by 11 bases, with 11 bases between the two germline ends. The germline V gene has CDR1 MNHEY and CDR2 SMNVEV (reference sequence). There are 13 residues in the CDR3. Here the CDR3 DNA reads TGTGCCAGCAGTTTGGGCAGGGTAGCACCCCTCCACTTT. Encoded protein: CASSLGRVAPLHF.

This clonotype was counted a few times. The CDR3 DNA is TGTGCCACCAGTGATCAGGACAGGGGGGACACCGGGGAGCTGTTTTTT. Translation: CATSDQDRGDTGELFF. The chain links TRBV24-1 to TRBJ2-2; TRBD1 agrees at 10 bases. V lost 3 bases, J lost 3 bases, and 3 bases stayed unmatched. The CDR3 sequence is 16 residues long. Looked up from germline, CDR1 is KGHDR and CDR2 is SFDVKD.

This clonotype was observed a handful of times. The chain joins TRBV12-3 or TRBV12-4 to TRBJ2-7, with 12 bases aligning to TRBD1. The J segment lost 5 bases and the V segment lost 6 bases, leaving 8 bases of the junction unmatched. This CDR3 spans 15 amino acids. CDR3 in amino acids: CASSSGTGGPNEQYF. CDR3 DNA sequence: TGTGCCAGCAGCTCCGGGACAGGGGGCCCCAACGAGCAGTACTTC.

Note on this clonotype: A much larger clone lies one base from this, so it may be a read error. V gene TRBV6-1 combines with J gene TRBJ2-6; D remains unclear. The CDR3 consists of 15 residues. The germline V gene encodes CDR1 MNHNS and CDR2 SASEGT. CDR3 nucleotide sequence: TGTGCCAGCGAGCTATTCTACTCTGGGGACAACGTCCTGACTTTC. This encodes CASELFYSGDNVLTF.

The DNA for the CDR3 is TGTGCCAGCAGCTTGGGACAGGGGGATACGCAGTATTTT. The encoded protein is CASSLGQGDTQYF. This chain connects TRBV5-6 to TRBJ2-3; 8 positions match TRBD1. From germline, CDR1 is SGHDT and CDR2 YYEEEE. With 0 bases clipped from V and 6 bases from J, the junction kept 0 bases outside the gene matches. The CDR3 runs to 13 residues.

The rearrangement uses TRBV27 and TRBJ1-1; D is undetermined. Germline V gene lookup returns CDR1 MNHEY and CDR2 SMNVEV (reference sequence). CDR3 length: 13 amino acids. V lost 5 bases to trimming and J lost 0 bases, with 7 bases between them. The CDR3: CASSPTVNTEAFF. In DNA form, the CDR3 reads TGTGCCAGCAGTCCGACTGTGAACACTGAAGCTTTCTTT.

This clonotype has just a few counts. The chain employs TRBV5-6 and TRBJ2-5; no definite D call. The CDR3 loop spans 15 amino acids. Per the germline V gene, CDR1 is SGHDT and CDR2 is YYEEEE. Trimming took 3 bases from V and 1 from J, leaving 13 bases between them. The CDR3 nucleotides read TGTGCCAGCAGCTCGGTCTACCTCTTCCAAGAGACCCAGTACTTC. Translating it yields CASSSVYLFQETQYF.

This clonotype was counted a few times. This chain joins TRBV7-2 and TRBJ2-1; 10 bases are a match to TRBD2. The CDR3 is made up of 16 amino acids. In germline, CDR1 is SGHTA, CDR2 FQGNSA. The V gene end was trimmed by 0 bases and the J gene end by 1 base; junction bases not matched to a gene: 0. The CDR3 loop is CASSLAAGGSYNEQFF. CDR3 in DNA: TGTGCCAGCAGCTTAGCAGCGGGGGGGTCCTACAATGAGCAGTTCTTC. Together with reference TRBV7-2 and TRBJ2-1, the CDR3 gives the full variable domain: GAGVSQSPSNKVTEKGKDVELRCDPISGHTALYWYRQSLGQGLEFLIYFQGNSAPDKSGLPSDRFSAERTGGSVSTLTIQRTQQEDSAVYLCASSLAAGGSYNEQFFGPGTRLTVL.

The J gene is TRBJ2-2, the V gene TRBV12-3 or TRBV12-4; D is perhaps TRBD1 (6 bases). CDR3 length: 14 amino acids. Trimming took 5 bases from V and 6 from J, leaving 13 bases between them. CDR3 DNA sequence: TGTGCCAGCAGTGGGCATTGGGGGCCCGGGGAGCTGTTTTTT. It specifies CASSGHWGPGELFF.

The chain recombines TRBV6-5 with TRBJ1-2; 8 nucleotides line up with TRBD1. Germline values: CDR1 MNHEY, CDR2 SVGAGI. The V gene end was trimmed by 2 bases and the J gene end by 4 bases; junction bases not matched to a gene: 9. CDR3 length: 16 residues. CDR3 in amino acids: CASSYRLTGAGYGYTF. The CDR3 DNA is TGTGCCAGCAGTTACCGTTTGACAGGGGCGGGCTATGGCTACACCTTC.

This clonotype was found a few times. The rearrangement uses TRBV7-9 and TRBJ2-3, with unresolved D. The germline gives CDR1 SEHNR, CDR2 FQNEAQ (reference sequence). Trimming removed 2 bases at V and 1 base at J, with 10 bases between. The CDR3 has 15 amino acids. The CDR3 coding sequence is TGTGCCAGCAGCTTACTGTTCGGTCGCACAGATACGCAGTATTTT. Encoded protein: CASSLLFGRTDTQYF.

V gene TRBV15 combines with J gene TRBJ2-2; perhaps TRBD1 as D (6 bases). Germline V gene lookup returns CDR1 LNHNV and CDR2 YYDKDF (reference sequence). Trimming pared 0 bases from V and 4 bases from J, leaving 15 bases between. The length of the CDR3 is 17 residues. CDR3 region: CATSRDIRGSGTGELFF. DNA of the CDR3: TGTGCCACCAGCAGAGATATAAGGGGGAGCGGCACCGGGGAGCTGTTTTTT. The whole variable domain, remainder taken from reference TRBV15 and TRBJ2-2, is DAMVIQNPRYQVTQFGKPVTLSCSQTLNHNVMYWYQQKSSQAPKLLFHYYDKDFNNEADTPDNFQSRRPNTSFCFLDIRSPGLGDTAMYLCATSRDIRGSGTGELFFGEGSRLTVL.

This clonotype was seen a handful of times. This chain connects TRBV5-1 to TRBJ2-7; TRBD2 matches at 9 bases. With 2 bases clipped from V and 5 bases from J, the junction kept 8 bases outside the gene matches. Per germline, CDR1 SGHRS and CDR2 YFSETQ. This CDR3 spans 15 amino acids. The CDR3 nucleotides are TGCGCCAGCAGCTTACCGGGACTAGCTTCCCACGAGCAGTACTTC. Protein product: CASSLPGLASHEQYF.

This chain links TRBV5-1 with TRBJ2-2; 7 bases line up with TRBD1. The CDR3 is 15 residues long. V lost 4 bases to trimming and J lost 1 base; unmatched junction nucleotides: 4. Looked up from germline, CDR1 is SGHRS and CDR2 is YFSETQ. CDR3 sequence: CASSSWTGNTGELFF. The DNA for the CDR3 is TGCGCCAGCAGCAGCTGGACAGGGAACACCGGGGAGCTGTTTTTT.

This clonotype was observed a handful of times. The rearrangement links TRBV24-1 to TRBJ2-5, with 9 bases identical to TRBD2. The germline gives CDR1 KGHDR, CDR2 SFDVKD. This CDR3 spans 12 amino acids. Losses at the gene ends were 11 bases for V and 5 bases for J; bases not matched to a gene: 5. CDR3 DNA sequence: TGTGCCAGCCGCGGGGGGGCCGAGACCCAGTACTTC. This translates into CASRGGAETQYF.

V is TRBV20-1 and J is TRBJ2-1; D is uncertain. The V end was cut by 1 base, the J end by 5 bases, with 12 bases between. Looked up from germline, CDR1 is DFQATT and CDR2 is SNEGSKA (reference sequence). This CDR3 region has 14 residues. CDR3: CSARVLFRHNEQFF. Written as DNA, the CDR3 is TGCAGTGCTAGAGTGTTGTTTCGGCACAATGAGCAGTTCTTC.